Shown below are 31 T cell receptor beta chains from a single sample sequenced in a study of blood T cell repertoires in COVID-19. Profiled with immunoSEQ multiplex PCR; TCRdb holds only in-frame clones, not every one. The sample contains approximately 390,000 clones, 90% of which appear only once. The sequencing input was peripheral blood. All receptors derive from a man between 18 and 35 years old with active or convalescent COVID-19.

This clone has just one count. This chain links TRBV27 with TRBJ1-1, with a tentative D call TRBD1 (6 bases). The V gene's germline CDR1 is MNHEY and CDR2 SMNVEV (reference sequence). Trimming took 7 bases from V and 11 from J, leaving 20 bases between them. This CDR3 is built from 13 residues. The CDR3 DNA is TGTGCCAGCACCGATACAGGGCTTCAGGAGGCTTTCTTT. Translated: CASTDTGLQEAFF.

This CDR3 reads CASSYGYGEGTEAFF. In DNA form, the CDR3 reads TGTGCCAGCAGCTACGGCTACGGCGAGGGCACTGAAGCTTTCTTT. The chain uses TRBV7-2 and TRBJ1-1; D is uncertain. The CDR3 length is 15 residues. Germline CDR1 and CDR2: SGHTA and FQGNSA. Between the trimmed V and J ends, which lost 4 bases and 4 bases, there was a span of 16 bases.

The rearrangement joins TRBV27 to TRBJ2-3, with TRBD2 identical over 8 bases. V lost 10 bases and J lost 2; bases outside the gene matches: 20. The CDR3 is 18 residues long. In germline, CDR1 is MNHEY, CDR2 SMNVEV (reference sequence). The CDR3 reads CATRRAGGTIRPTDTQYF. For the CDR3, the DNA is TGTGCCACCCGGAGGGCGGGGGGAACGATTAGACCCACAGATACGCAGTATTTT.

This chain uses TRBV7-2 with TRBJ2-2; D remains ambiguous. CDR3 size: 12 residues. Trimming pared 5 bases from V and 5 bases from J, leaving 6 bases between. In germline, CDR1 is SGHTA, CDR2 FQGNSA. The CDR3 here is CASSTRTGELFF. CDR3 bases: TGTGCCAGCAGCACGAGGACCGGGGAGCTGTTTTTT.

The chain couples TRBV19 to TRBJ2-7; D is uncertain. Germline lookup yields CDR1 LNHDA and CDR2 SQIVND (reference sequence). CDR3 length: 13 residues. The V end was cut by 3 bases, the J end by 1 base, with 7 bases between. The CDR3 DNA sequence: TGTGCCAGTAGTATCGGTCAATCCTACGAGCAGTACTTC. Its protein is CASSIGQSYEQYF.

The V gene is TRBV6-5, the J gene TRBJ1-1; D call uncertain. V was shortened by 7 bases and J by 5 bases, with 17 bases between the two germline ends. CDR1 and CDR2 (germline): MNHEY, SVGAGI. The CDR3 is made up of 14 amino acids. The CDR3 DNA follows: TGTGCCAGCATAAGTCAGCAAACAGTAACTGAAGCTTTCTTT. Translating it yields CASISQQTVTEAFF.

This clone is a singleton in its sample. Other DNA sequences in this sample translate to the same CDR3. This chain uses TRBV28 with TRBJ1-5; no definite D call. The germline CDR1 and CDR2 sequences are MDHEN and SYDVKM. The germline V and J ends were trimmed by 5 bases and 4 bases, with 9 bases remaining between them. The CDR3 totals 13 residues. In DNA form, the CDR3 reads TGTGCCAGCAGTCTACAGAATAATCAGCCCCAGCATTTT. This translates into CASSLQNNQPQHF.

The gene calls are TRBV5-1 and TRBJ2-5; the D gene is possibly TRBD2 (6 bases). V lost 4 bases to trimming and J lost 2 bases, with 12 bases between them. CDR3 length: 14 amino acids. Germline V CDR1 and CDR2: SGHRS, YFSETQ. The chain's CDR3 is CASSLEGGQETQYF. The DNA of the CDR3 is TGCGCCAGCAGCCTCGAGGGAGGACAAGAGACCCAGTACTTC.

This chain links TRBV6-2 or TRBV6-3 with TRBJ2-7; 9 nucleotides align to TRBD1. CDR1 and CDR2 from the germline V gene are MNHEY and SVGEGT. The CDR3 is 15 residues long. Germline trimming cut 5 bases from V and 2 bases from J; bases unmatched to any gene: 7. The CDR3 DNA follows: TGTGCCAGCAGTAAGCCGGGACAGGGAACCTACGAGCAGTACTTC. Amino acids: CASSKPGQGTYEQYF.

This sequence joins TRBV30 and TRBJ1-4; D may be TRBD1 (5 bases). V dropped 2 bases and J dropped 0 bases, with 10 bases sitting between them. CDR3 length equals 15 residues. Germline V gene sequence: CDR1 GTSNPN, CDR2 SVGIG (reference sequence). The CDR3 here is CAWSPDRSTNEKLFF. The CDR3 DNA is TGTGCCTGGAGTCCAGACAGATCAACTAATGAAAAACTGTTTTTT. Supplemented by reference TRBV30 and TRBJ1-4, the full variable domain reads SQTIHQWPATLVQPVGSPLSLECTVEGTSNPNLYWYRQAAGRGLQLLFYSVGIGQISSEVPQNLSASRPQDRQFILSSKKLLLSDSGFYLCAWSPDRSTNEKLFFGSGTQLSVL.

This clone has a single count. The gene calls are TRBV7-2 and TRBJ2-7, with TRBD1 matching 7 bases. This CDR3 is 16 amino acids long. Germline CDR1 is SGHTA and CDR2 is FQGNSA. J was trimmed by 3 bases and V by 5 bases; bases with no gene match: 13. CDR3 amino acids: CASSTHYLDRVYEQYF. DNA for the CDR3: TGTGCCAGCAGCACGCATTACTTAGACAGGGTCTACGAGCAGTACTTC.

This clone was found once. CDR3 DNA: TGTGCCAGCAGCCCCCTGGGCAACGGAGAGACCCAGTACTTC. Translating it yields CASSPLGNGETQYF. This rearrangement joins TRBV7-3 to TRBJ2-5; the D is unclear. Trimming pared 5 bases from V and 4 bases from J, leaving 14 bases between. Germline V gene data show CDR1 as SGHTA and CDR2 as FQGTGA. The CDR3 contains 14 residues.

The CDR3, as DNA: TGCAGCGTGGGGGGGCTCCTCGCGGAGCAGTACTTC. It encodes CSVGGLLAEQYF. The V call is TRBV29-1, the J call TRBJ2-7, with D perhaps TRBD2 (7 bases). V was trimmed by 6 bases and J by 7 bases, leaving 16 bases between them. Germline-derived CDR1 and CDR2 are SQVTM and ANQGSEA. The CDR3 contains 12 residues.

The chain employs TRBV7-8 and TRBJ2-3; 9 nucleotides agree with TRBD2. The J segment lost 4 bases and the V segment lost 5 bases, leaving 10 bases of the junction unmatched. The CDR3 extends over 16 amino acids. Per germline, CDR1 SGHVS and CDR2 FQNEAQ. CDR3 bases: TGTGCCAGCAGCACAGCGCGGGGGGGCCGTGCAGATACGCAGTATTTT. Translation: CASSTARGGRADTQYF.

V usage is TRBV19 and J usage is TRBJ1-5; D is ambiguous. CDR1 and CDR2 (germline): LNHDA, SQIVND (reference sequence). The length of the CDR3 is 14 residues. Deletions cut 2 bases from V and 5 bases from J, with 10 bases between. The CDR3 DNA reads as TGTGCCAGTAGTATACGTACCCGGGATCAGCCCCAGCATTTT. This gives the protein CASSIRTRDQPQHF.

The genes are TRBV27 and TRBJ2-7, with 14 positions matching TRBD2. The CDR3 loop spans 15 amino acids. From germline, CDR1 is MNHEY and CDR2 SMNVEV (reference sequence). Unmatched junction bases numbered 5, after V lost 8 bases and J lost 2 bases. CDR3 coding DNA: TGTGCCAGCCAGGGACTAGCGGGAGCCCCCTACGAGCAGTACTTC. The encoded protein is CASQGLAGAPYEQYF.

A remark on this clone: Other DNA sequences in the sample encode the same CDR3. The CDR3 nucleotides are TGTGCCAGCAGTTACTCCCGGGGTCCCTACGAGCAGTACTTC. Its translation: CASSYSRGPYEQYF. V gene TRBV6-5 combines with J gene TRBJ2-7; D is possibly TRBD2 (5 bases). Germline V gene data show CDR1 as MNHEY and CDR2 as SVGAGI. The CDR3 extends over 14 amino acids. V was clipped by 0 bases and J by 2 bases, with 8 bases between them.

This clone was observed a handful of times. V gene TRBV2 combines with J gene TRBJ2-2, with 9 positions matching TRBD2. The CDR3 runs to 14 residues. With 7 bases clipped from V and 7 bases from J, the junction kept 7 bases outside the gene matches. In germline, CDR1 is SNHLY, CDR2 FYNNEI. The CDR3 sequence: CASKPAGGYGELFF. The CDR3 coding sequence is TGTGCCAGCAAGCCAGCGGGAGGATACGGGGAGCTGTTTTTT.

The gene calls are TRBV4-1 and TRBJ1-4; D is perhaps TRBD1 (6 bases). V lost 3 bases, J lost 0 bases, and 11 bases lay in between. The CDR3 contains 16 residues. In germline, CDR1 is MGHRA, CDR2 YSYEKL. The CDR3 spells CASSHAQGTTNEKLFF. Written as DNA, the CDR3 is TGCGCCAGCAGCCATGCACAGGGAACAACTAATGAAAAACTGTTTTTT.

The chain carries TRBV29-1 and TRBJ2-7, with 8 bases fitting TRBD2. This CDR3 region has 13 residues. V was pared by 6 bases and J by 0 bases, with 4 bases of the junction left unmatched. CDR1 SQVTM and CDR2 ANQGSEA come from the germline V gene. CDR3: CSVGTRSSYEQYF. CDR3 bases: TGCAGCGTGGGGACTAGGAGCTCCTACGAGCAGTACTTC.

This clone was seen a single time. The chain carries TRBV14 and TRBJ2-2; the D gene is possibly TRBD2 (6 bases). The CDR3 runs 14 residues. Per the germline V gene, CDR1 is SGHDN and CDR2 is FVKESK. Trimming left V 3 bases short and J 12 bases short, with 17 bases between. CDR3 bases: TGTGCCAGCAGCCAGCCCGGGACTCCGGTTCAGCTGTTTTTT. It is translated as CASSQPGTPVQLFF.

This clone occurred once. CDR3 residues: CASSNTGGYEQYF. The CDR3 coding sequence is TGTGCCAGCAGTAACACAGGGGGCTACGAGCAGTACTTC. The chain uses TRBV6-5 and TRBJ2-7, with TRBD1 matching 8 bases. The V gene's germline CDR1 is MNHEY and CDR2 SVGAGI. V was pared by 5 bases and J by 3 bases, with 3 bases of the junction left unmatched. CDR3 length: 13 residues.

The chain recombines TRBV15 with TRBJ2-1, with 10 bases identical to TRBD2. This CDR3 region has 16 residues. With V trimmed by 0 bases and J by 7 bases, 6 bases remained unmatched. CDR1 is LNHNV and CDR2 is YYDKDF in the germline V gene (reference sequence). The CDR3 loop reads CATSRDSSGGANEQFF. CDR3 coding DNA: TGTGCCACCAGCAGAGATTCCAGCGGGGGGGCGAATGAGCAGTTCTTC. The full variable domain, with the rest looked up from reference TRBV15 and TRBJ2-1, is DAMVIQNPRYQVTQFGKPVTLSCSQTLNHNVMYWYQQKSSQAPKLLFHYYDKDFNNEADTPDNFQSRRPNTSFCFLDIRSPGLGDTAMYLCATSRDSSGGANEQFFGPGTRLTVL.

The chain employs TRBV5-1 and TRBJ2-7; maybe TRBD2 (6 bases). The germline V gene has CDR1 SGHRS and CDR2 YFSETQ. Trimming removed 4 bases at V and 4 bases at J, with 18 bases between. The CDR3 is 15 residues long. The CDR3 here is CASSHGSRGEYEQYF. As DNA, the CDR3 is TGCGCCAGCAGCCACGGGAGCCGGGGTGAGTACGAGCAGTACTTC.

This clone has more than one count but fewer than ten. This CDR3 is also generated by other DNA sequences in the sample. This chain joins TRBV6-6 and TRBJ1-5; 8 bases agree with TRBD1. Germline V lookup: CDR1 MNHNY, CDR2 SVGAGI (reference sequence). The CDR3 is 14 amino acids. The V segment lost 2 bases and the J segment 6 bases; nucleotides outside the gene matches: 3. The CDR3 nucleotides read TGTGCCAGCAGTTACCCCACAGGGGGTCAGCCCCAGCATTTT. This translates into CASSYPTGGQPQHF.

V is TRBV5-1 and J is TRBJ2-6; TRBD1 agrees at 10 bases. The trim removed 4 bases at V and 1 base at J, leaving 11 bases unmatched. The CDR3 sequence is 19 residues long. CDR1 SGHRS and CDR2 YFSETQ come from the germline V gene. The CDR3 bases are TGCGCCAGCAGCGTGTCCGGGACAGGGGTATCTTCTGGGGCCAACGTCCTGACTTTC. This encodes CASSVSGTGVSSGANVLTF. Filled out from reference TRBV5-1 and TRBJ2-6, the complete variable domain reads KAGVTQTPRYLIKTRGQQVTLSCSPISGHRSVSWYQQTPGQGLQFLFEYFSETQRNKGNFPGRFSGRQFSNSRSEMNVSTLELGDSALYLCASSVSGTGVSSGANVLTFGAGSRLTVL.

The V and J genes are TRBV18 and TRBJ1-3; possibly TRBD1 for D (5 bases). The CDR3 has 15 amino acids. Germline values: CDR1 KGHSH, CDR2 LQKENI. Trimming took 2 bases from V and 1 from J, leaving 9 bases between them. The CDR3 region is CASSPTGTSGNTIYF. For the CDR3, the DNA is TGTGCCAGCTCACCAACAGGAACGTCTGGAAACACCATATATTTT.

The chain is built from TRBV4-1 and TRBJ1-2, with TRBD1 identical over 9 bases. Trimming at V came to 0 bases and at J to 4 bases, leaving 9 bases not matched to a gene. The CDR3 contains 17 residues. Germline CDR1 and CDR2: MGHRA and YSYEKL. CDR3 nucleotides: TGCGCCAGCAGCCAAGATCAAGGACAGGGGTCCCCCTATGGCTACACCTTC. It yields the protein CASSQDQGQGSPYGYTF.

The rearrangement links TRBV5-5 to TRBJ1-4; tentatively, D is TRBD1 (5 bases). Trimming removed 4 bases at V and 4 bases at J, with 11 bases between. Looked up from germline, CDR1 is SGHKS and CDR2 is YYEKEE (reference sequence). The CDR3 is 14 amino acids. For the CDR3, the DNA is TGTGCCAGCAGCACCCGGGGGGATAATGAAAAACTGTTTTTT. Its protein is CASSTRGDNEKLFF.

CDR3 amino acids: CASSQVGQAYEQYF. The CDR3 nucleotides read TGCGCCAGCAGCCAAGTGGGTCAGGCCTACGAGCAGTACTTC. J is TRBJ2-7 and V is TRBV4-1; D unresolved. This CDR3 is 14 amino acids long. V shed 1 base and J shed 2 bases, with 9 bases lying between them. The germline gives CDR1 MGHRA, CDR2 YSYEKL.

This sequence joins TRBV19 and TRBJ2-7, with a possible D match to TRBD1 (5 bases). The V gene's germline CDR1 is LNHDA and CDR2 SQIVND (reference sequence). This CDR3 is built from 13 residues. Deletions cut 4 bases from V and 5 bases from J, with 12 bases between. The CDR3 is CASSKSGLDEQYF. The CDR3 DNA reads TGTGCCAGTAGTAAGTCAGGGTTGGACGAGCAGTACTTC.